This T cell receptor (beta chain) was captured in a study of T cells in Graves' hyperthyroidism and ophthalmopathy (dated by TCRdb to 2018 to 2020). Concerning the study at large: To identify TCR V-J signatures that set the groups apart, the researchers used a discovery cohort of 90 to 100 patients, made up of 43 with Graves' ophthalmopathy and around 58 with stable Graves' hyperthyroidism. Following sampling, methimazole starting at 30 mg daily was given to hyperthyroidism patients, and high-dose intravenous methylprednisolone was given to ophthalmopathy patients. TCR Vbeta CDR3 sequencing of 140 or so peripheral blood samples (43 ophthalmopathy, 70 to 85 hyperthyroidism and around 17 progressor patients) is reported in the paper. The roughly 100 discovery patients were randomly divided into training and test sets at a 7:3 ratio. Prospective prediction of ophthalmopathy was tested in an independent validation cohort consisting of some 19 hyperthyroidism patients and some 16 patients who later progressed to ophthalmopathy. Thyroid tissue and blood T-cell repertoires from over 5 Graves' hyperthyroidism patients were also compared in the study.

The CDR3 contains 13 residues, cysteine and phenylalanine counted. The kept DNA is CDR3 alone, 39 bases in frame from the first base. The germline V gene (reference sequence) yields SEHNR for CDR1 and FQNEAQ for CDR2. The junction carries 16 bases between V and J, which are trimmed by 7 bases and 7 bases respectively. Patients with uncontrolled infections, other autoimmune diseases, pregnancy or lactation were excluded. Diagnoses were established on the basis of clinical symptoms, serum thyroxine and TRAb, thyroid ultrasound, and orbital computed tomography. Total RNA was extracted with Trizol reagent, and quality was checked on an Agilent 2100 Bioanalyzer. This clonotype was recorded at least ten times. Its antigen is still unknown. No per-base quality is available; no much larger clone lies one base away. Study-wide conclusions, independent of this receptor: In validation, the model predicted progression to ophthalmopathy a median of around six months before onset, with roughly 71% sensitivity and roughly 73% specificity. A model built on a 13 V-J signature distinguished ophthalmopathy from stable hyperthyroidism, reaching 85% to 90% sensitivity and 81.08% specificity in cross-validation and 80%/75% in testing. Most expanded thyroid clonotypes (frequency above 0.001) were also detected in blood, suggesting blood repertoires may reflect thyroid immune responses. Sample size was not statistically predetermined, and blinding of investigators to group allocation was not performed.

The TCR beta CDR3 regions were amplified from RNA transcripts. The TCR CDR3 was subjected to a first round of RT-PCR using the HTBI primer set and the Qiagen OneStep RT-PCR kit. Libraries were constructed in a second round of multiplex PCR, after which size selection and purification were carried out. The libraries were sequenced on an Illumina HiSeq2000 using paired-end 100 bp reads. In the source study's methods: SOAPnuke was used to process the raw data, with reads discarded if the reads contained adapters or uncalled bases, had a mean Phred below 15, or lacked an exact constant-primer or identifier match. COPE v1.2.5 was used to merge the high-quality paired reads, and each unique nucleotide sequence was defined as a clonotype. Clonotypes were aligned to IMGT TRBV, TRBD and TRBJ reference segments using MiTCR v1.1. Analysis was restricted to V-J combinations with a frequency above 0.0001, which covered over 98% of repertoires. A TCS score was defined as the ratio of F50 (clonal expansion) to E x V (chaos), with BLOSUM62-based TCRdist applied between CDR3 peptides within each V-J. Welch's t-statistics and random forest reduced fewer than 550 V-J features to roughly 13, which were used in a naive Bayes classifier (R e1071). The Morisita-Horn index was used to measure how similar the thyroid and blood repertoires were. Starting from the raw public reads, TCRdb applied fastp trimming at Q25, assembled clones with MiXCR and retained in-frame beta chains. Each entry merges the rows of one CDR3 protein and shows their most common DNA and genes. The V and J calls reflect TCRdb's pipeline rather than the authors' work. For this sample the table gives about 660,000 distinct CDR3 sequences, of which 45% were detected only once. The ten largest clones add up to less than 9.5% of the sample.

The chain is made from TRBV7-9 and TRBJ1-1; the best D guess is TRBD1, with 5 bases matching. The receptor comes from an adult man with Graves' disease, either hyperthyroidism or ophthalmopathy (not recorded which). The sample was peripheral blood or thyroid tissue (not recorded which). CDR3 region: CASNLARGGEAFF. Read as DNA, the sequence is TGTGCCAGCAACTTGGCTAGGGGCGGTGAAGCTTTCTTT.